The source of this T cell receptor (beta chain) is a study of T cell responses to AZD1222 COVID-19 vaccine. V lost 0 bases, J lost 0 bases, and 7 bases lay in between. The CDR3 covers 14 residues. The germline V gene has CDR1 SGHRS and CDR2 YFSETQ. Of note for this clone: Its specificity is unknown.

Study observations and caveats: Spike was spanned by vaccine-associated CD4 TCRs, which were dominant at 160-218 and 743-854.

Repertoires were generated with immunoSEQ multiplex PCR, while TCRdb's copy carries only in-frame clones and drops some. The sample includes over 120,000 clones, about 93% seen only once; the top ten take approximately 4.9%. The TCR originated in an adult in good health. The sequenced sample was peripheral blood, obtained on day 0 of AZD1222 vaccination. The chain uses TRBV5-1 and TRBJ2-7, with D perhaps matching TRBD1 (6 bases). The CDR3 bases are TGCGCCAGCAGCTTGGGAGGGGGCTCCTACGAGCAGTACTTC. Residues: CASSLGGGSYEQYF.